What follows describes a single TCR beta chain. The data derive from a study of Tregs in tolerant kidney transplant recipients. Unstimulated Tregs (CD4+CD25+CD127-) and CD4+CD25- non-Tregs were sorted from PBMCs. The germline V and J ends were trimmed by 3 bases and 5 bases, with 7 bases remaining between them. The CDR3 is made up of 12 amino acids. CDR1 and CDR2 (germline): SGDLS, YYNGEE. Sequenced by immunoSEQ multiplex PCR; TCRdb stores in-frame clones only, minus some. Seen here are 75,000 to 100,000 clones, approximately 94% observed once, and the top ten hold 4.5% to 5%. The rearrangement links TRBV9 to TRBJ2-3; D is undetermined. Sequencing input: CD8+ T cells from blood. This TCR came from a human donor in good health. CDR3 region: CASSGWGDTQYF. The DNA of the CDR3 is TGTGCCAGCAGCGGATGGGGAGATACGCAGTATTTT.